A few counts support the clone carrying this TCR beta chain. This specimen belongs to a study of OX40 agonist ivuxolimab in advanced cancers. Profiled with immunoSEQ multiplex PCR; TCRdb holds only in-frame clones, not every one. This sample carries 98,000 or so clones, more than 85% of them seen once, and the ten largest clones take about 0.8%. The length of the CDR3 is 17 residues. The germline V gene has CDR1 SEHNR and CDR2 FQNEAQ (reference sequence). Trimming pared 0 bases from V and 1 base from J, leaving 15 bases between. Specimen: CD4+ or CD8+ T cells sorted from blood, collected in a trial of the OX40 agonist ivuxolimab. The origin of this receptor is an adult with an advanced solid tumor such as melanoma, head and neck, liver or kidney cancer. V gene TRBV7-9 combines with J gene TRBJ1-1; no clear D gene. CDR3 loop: CASSLAPAALTNTEAFF. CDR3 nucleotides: TGTGCCAGCAGCTTAGCGCCGGCAGCCCTCACGAACACTGAAGCTTTCTTT.